This T cell receptor (beta chain) was recorded in a study of shared clonotypes between healthy human individuals. Clones were sequenced by immunoSEQ multiplex PCR, and TCRdb holds only the in-frame ones, with some missing. The sample records about 1 million clones, around 78% being singletons. Trimming took 2 bases from V and 3 from J, leaving 10 bases between them. Germline CDR1 reads MDHEN; CDR2 reads SYDVKM. The CDR3 length is 14 residues. The gene calls are TRBV28 and TRBJ2-5, with D uncertain. Source material: memory CD4+ T cells from PBMCs. Subset defined: CD45RA-negative fraction. The clonotype originates from a man between 18 and 29 years old in good health. Some clones in this sample may be carry-over from other donors' samples. The CDR3 protein is CASSLGPNKETQYF. The CDR3 DNA sequence: TGTGCCAGCAGTTTAGGACCGAACAAAGAGACCCAGTACTTC.